The 19 T cell receptor beta chains below all came from one sample that was sequenced in a study of cytomegalovirus exposure and HLA in healthy donors. Here immunoSEQ multiplex PCR was the method, and the copy in TCRdb shows in-frame clones only, minus some. The sample lists 240,000 or so clones; about 86% were seen once. Material: PBMCs. Every receptor here comes from a woman in her twenties or thirties in good health and CMV-seropositive.

With regard to this clone: At one end the junction does not follow the germline gene, possibly because of a read error. This rearrangement joins TRBV7-7 to TRBJ1-1, with 9 bases that match TRBD1. Germline CDR1 SSHAT, CDR2 FNYEAQ (reference sequence). This CDR3 comprises 13 residues. In DNA, the CDR3 is TGTGCTAGCAGACAGGGGGTGAACACTGAAGCTTTCTTT. Protein sequence: CASRQGVNTEAFF.

The chain is built from TRBV7-9 and TRBJ2-7; D is possibly TRBD1 (7 bases). CDR1 and CDR2 from the germline V gene are SEHNR and FQNEAQ (reference sequence). The CDR3 is 16 residues long. The V end was cut by 3 bases, the J end by 4 bases, with 19 bases between. The CDR3 nucleotides are TGTGCCAGCAGCTTTGCGGAGGGGGCGTGGGCTTACGAGCAGTACTTC. It specifies CASSFAEGAWAYEQYF.

The chain uses TRBV5-8 and TRBJ2-7, with 8 bases lining up with TRBD1. The CDR3 has 15 residues. V shed 4 bases and J 2 bases; nucleotides not matched to a gene: 8. Per germline, CDR1 SGHTS and CDR2 YDEGEE. The DNA for the CDR3 is TGTGCCAGCAGCCTATCGACAGGGGAAGCCTACGAGCAGTACTTC. Protein: CASSLSTGEAYEQYF.

The chain links TRBV5-4 to TRBJ1-1, with 8 bases aligning to TRBD1. J lost 4 bases, V lost 7 bases, and 3 bases had no gene match. CDR3 size: 12 residues. Looked up from germline, CDR1 is SGHNT and CDR2 is YYREEE (reference sequence). CDR3 protein: CASVQGGTEAFF. In nucleotides, the CDR3 is TGTGCCAGCGTACAGGGGGGCACTGAAGCTTTCTTT.

A few counts support this clone. CDR3 region: CASSEIGGKDNQPQHF. The CDR3 DNA reads as TGTGCCAGCAGTGAAATAGGGGGCAAGGACAATCAGCCCCAGCATTTT. This chain links TRBV6-1 with TRBJ1-5; 7 bases map to TRBD1. The CDR3 runs 16 residues. V trimming: 2 bases; J trimming: 3 bases; junction bases outside the gene matches: 7. Germline CDR1 is MNHNS and CDR2 is SASEGT.

The chain combines TRBV15 with TRBJ2-2; D might be TRBD2 (6 bases). In germline, CDR1 is LNHNV, CDR2 YYDKDF (reference sequence). The V and J ends lost 5 bases and 3 bases respectively, with 16 bases between them. The CDR3 loop spans 16 amino acids. The DNA for the CDR3 is TGTGCCACCAGCCCTGGGGGTAGCGGAGACACCGGGGAGCTGTTTTTT. It specifies CATSPGGSGDTGELFF.

The chain uses TRBV7-9 and TRBJ1-2; D gene uncertain. Germline loops: CDR1 SEHNR, CDR2 FQNEAQ (reference sequence). V dropped 0 bases and J dropped 8 bases, with 16 bases sitting between them. CDR3 length: 15 residues. As DNA, the CDR3 is TGTGCCAGCAGCTTAGCTTACAGCGGACGTGAAGGCTACACCTTC. This translates into CASSLAYSGREGYTF.

V gene TRBV5-1 combines with J gene TRBJ2-1; 12 positions match TRBD2. Per germline, CDR1 SGHRS and CDR2 YFSETQ. The CDR3 covers 17 residues. V dropped 4 bases and J dropped 1; count of bases not matched to a gene: 6. CDR3 sequence reads: CASSLRTSGMSYNEQFF. The CDR3 DNA sequence: TGCGCCAGCAGCCTCCGGACTAGCGGGATGTCCTACAATGAGCAGTTCTTC. Full variable domain (remainder filled in from reference TRBV5-1 and TRBJ2-1): KAGVTQTPRYLIKTRGQQVTLSCSPISGHRSVSWYQQTPGQGLQFLFEYFSETQRNKGNFPGRFSGRQFSNSRSEMNVSTLELGDSALYLCASSLRTSGMSYNEQFFGPGTRLTVL.

V usage is TRBV27 and J usage is TRBJ2-1, with TRBD1 matching over 8 bases. V dropped 5 bases and J dropped 5; count of bases not matched to a gene: 8. CDR3 length equals 15 residues. Germline V CDR1 and CDR2: MNHEY, SMNVEV (reference sequence). CDR3 in DNA: TGTGCCAGCAGTCCCGCAGGGGGCGCAAACAATGAGCAGTTCTTC. Its translation is CASSPAGGANNEQFF.

The genes are TRBV6-5 and TRBJ2-7; tentatively, D is TRBD1 (5 bases). Germline V gene sequence: CDR1 MNHEY, CDR2 SVGAGI. The V end lost 3 bases, the J end lost 5 bases, and 17 bases lay between the germline ends. The CDR3 has 15 amino acids. CDR3 sequence: CASSYRGVPLNEQYF. CDR3 nucleotides: TGTGCCAGCAGTTATAGGGGCGTCCCGTTGAACGAGCAGTACTTC.

The gene calls are TRBV6-5 and TRBJ2-5; D perhaps matches TRBD1 (6 bases). The CDR3 contains 15 residues. Trimming shortened V by 2 bases and J by 0 bases, and 10 bases separated the two germline ends. The germline V gene encodes CDR1 MNHEY and CDR2 SVGAGI. This CDR3 is CASSYIGTNQETQYF. In nucleotides, the CDR3 is TGTGCCAGCAGTTACATCGGGACAAACCAAGAGACCCAGTACTTC.

The chain joins TRBV29-1 to TRBJ2-3, with 14 bases that match TRBD2. V lost 6 bases to trimming and J lost 0 bases; unmatched junction nucleotides: 11. The germline V gene has CDR1 SQVTM and CDR2 ANQGSEA. The length of the CDR3 is 18 residues. The CDR3 spells CSVTGLAGEVLSTDTQYF. The CDR3 DNA reads as TGCAGCGTGACGGGACTAGCGGGAGAAGTATTGAGCACAGATACGCAGTATTTT.

This clone occurred a few times. This chain joins TRBV30 and TRBJ1-5; D is undetermined. Germline lookup yields CDR1 GTSNPN and CDR2 SVGIG (reference sequence). CDR3 length equals 16 residues. Trimming took off 1 base at V and 2 bases at J, with 15 bases between the two ends. In DNA, the CDR3 is TGTGCCTGGAGTGAGAGGGCGGGCGCAGGCAATCAGCCCCAGCATTTT. This gives the protein CAWSERAGAGNQPQHF.

The chain recombines TRBV6-1 with TRBJ2-7; TRBD2 agrees at 10 bases. CDR1 is MNHNS and CDR2 is SASEGT in the germline V gene. The CDR3 covers 15 residues. The V and J ends lost 8 bases and 2 bases, in that order; junction bases with no gene match: 9. The CDR3 sequence is CASGWTSGLAYEQYF. The DNA of the CDR3 is TGTGCCAGCGGCTGGACTAGCGGACTCGCCTACGAGCAGTACTTC.

The rearrangement uses TRBV11-3 and TRBJ2-7; tentative D call: TRBD1 (5 bases). CDR1 is SGHNT, CDR2 YENEEA, per germline. The CDR3 runs 13 residues. Trimming shortened V by 4 bases and J by 5 bases, and 12 bases separated the two germline ends. The chain's CDR3 is CASSSRVSDEQYF. DNA of the CDR3: TGTGCCAGCAGCTCCAGGGTATCCGACGAGCAGTACTTC.

The chain recombines TRBV18 with TRBJ1-2, with TRBD1 identical over 10 bases. This CDR3 has 15 amino acids. Germline CDR1 reads KGHSH; CDR2 reads LQKENI. J gave up 3 bases and V 0 bases, and 1 base lay outside the gene matches. The CDR3 region is CASSPPDRGDYGYTF. CDR3 DNA: TGTGCCAGCTCACCACCGGACAGGGGGGACTATGGCTACACCTTC. Drawing the rest from reference TRBV18 and TRBJ1-2, the complete variable domain is NAGVMQNPRHLVRRRGQEARLRCSPMKGHSHVYWYRQLPEEGLKFMVYLQKENIIDESGMPKERFSAEFPKEGPSILRIQQVVRGDSAAYFCASSPPDRGDYGYTFGSGTRLTVV.

The chain combines TRBV6-1 with TRBJ1-5; unclear D gene. The CDR3 has 16 amino acids. The V end lost 0 bases, the J end lost 3 bases, and 12 bases lay between the germline ends. CDR1 and CDR2 (germline): MNHNS, SASEGT. The CDR3 DNA reads TGTGCCAGCAGTGAAGCTGGGTGGGCAGACAATCAGCCCCAGCATTTT. Translated: CASSEAGWADNQPQHF.

This clone is a singleton in its sample. The chain employs TRBV6-5 and TRBJ2-7, with D possibly matching TRBD2 (6 bases). V lost 4 bases and J lost 8, with 21 bases in between. Germline loops: CDR1 MNHEY, CDR2 SVGAGI. CDR3 length: 15 amino acids. DNA of the CDR3: TGTGCCAGCAGTTCTTCCCTCTTATTTGGCGGGAAGCAGTACTTC. Translated, it gives CASSSSLLFGGKQYF.

This chain connects TRBV29-1 to TRBJ2-1; D perhaps matches TRBD1 (5 bases). Per the germline V gene, CDR1 is SQVTM and CDR2 is ANQGSEA. This CDR3 is built from 13 residues. Trimming left V 3 bases short and J 3 bases short, with 9 bases between. For the CDR3, the DNA is TGCAGCGTTGATCAGGACATCTACAATGAGCAGTTCTTC. It encodes CSVDQDIYNEQFF.